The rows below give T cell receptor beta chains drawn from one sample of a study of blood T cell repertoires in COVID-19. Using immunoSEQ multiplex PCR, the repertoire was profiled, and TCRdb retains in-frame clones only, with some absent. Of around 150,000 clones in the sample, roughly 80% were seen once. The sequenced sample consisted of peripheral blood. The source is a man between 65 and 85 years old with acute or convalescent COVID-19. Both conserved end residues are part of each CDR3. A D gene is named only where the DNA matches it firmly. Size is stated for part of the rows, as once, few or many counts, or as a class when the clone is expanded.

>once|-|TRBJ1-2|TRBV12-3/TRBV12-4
CASSPDRNYGYTF
TGTGCCAGCAGTCCGGACAGAAACTATGGCTACACCTTC
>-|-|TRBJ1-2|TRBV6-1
CASSEAGRYYGYTF
TGTGCCAGCAGTGAAGCGGGCCGCTACTATGGCTACACCTTC
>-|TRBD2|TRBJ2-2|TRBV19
CASSTSGRALTGELFF
TGTGCCAGTAGTACTAGCGGGAGGGCCTTAACCGGGGAGCTGTTTTTT
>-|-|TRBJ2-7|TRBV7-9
CASSLRNYEQYF
TGTGCCAGCAGCTTGCGAAATTACGAGCAGTACTTC
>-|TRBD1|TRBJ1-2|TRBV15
CATSREGTGTYGYTF
TGTGCCACCAGCAGAGAAGGGACAGGGACATATGGCTACACCTTC
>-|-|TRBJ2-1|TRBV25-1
CASGGGRGRVHNEQFF
TGTGCCAGCGGGGGGGGCAGGGGGCGGGTACACAATGAGCAGTTCTTC
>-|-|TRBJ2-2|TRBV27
CASSLSWGFSGNTGELFF
TGTGCCAGCAGTTTGTCTTGGGGGTTTAGCGGGAACACCGGGGAGCTGTTTTTT
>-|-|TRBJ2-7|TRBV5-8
CASSRRTATYEQYF
TGTGCCAGCAGCAGGAGGACAGCTACCTACGAGCAGTACTTC
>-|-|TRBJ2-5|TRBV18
CASSPSREETQYF
TGTGCCAGCTCACCATCCAGGGAAGAGACCCAGTACTTC
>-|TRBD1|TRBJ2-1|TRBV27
CASSLRDSIYNEQFF
TGTGCCAGCAGTTTAAGGGACAGTATTTACAATGAGCAGTTCTTC
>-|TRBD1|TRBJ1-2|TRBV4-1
CASSHRPGGSDYGYTF
TGCGCCAGCAGCCATCGTCCAGGGGGGTCGGACTATGGCTACACCTTC
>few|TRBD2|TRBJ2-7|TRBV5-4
CAGPGSGRALPSSYEQYF
TGTGCCGGCCCCGGTAGCGGGAGGGCGTTACCAAGCTCCTACGAGCAGTACTTC
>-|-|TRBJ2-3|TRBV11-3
CASSLDGLGGGPDTQYF
TGTGCCAGCAGCTTAGACGGGCTAGGGGGTGGCCCAGATACGCAGTATTTT
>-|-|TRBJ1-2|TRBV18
CASSSQGSGYTF
TGTGCCAGCTCATCCCAGGGGAGCGGCTACACCTTC
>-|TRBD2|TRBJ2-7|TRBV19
CASSRVFAGGPLGDEQYF
TGTGCCAGTAGTCGAGTTTTTGCGGGAGGGCCTCTCGGCGACGAGCAGTACTTC
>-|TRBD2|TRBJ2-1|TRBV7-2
CASSFGLAGGTYNEQFF
TGTGCCAGCAGCTTTGGACTAGCGGGGGGAACCTACAATGAGCAGTTCTTC
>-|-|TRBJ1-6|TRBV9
CASSARHPDNSPLHF
TGTGCCAGCAGCGCTCGACATCCCGATAATTCACCCCTCCACTTT
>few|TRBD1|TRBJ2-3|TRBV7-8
CASSSRDRDGTDTQYF
TGTGCCAGCAGTAGCCGGGACAGAGATGGCACAGATACGCAGTATTTT
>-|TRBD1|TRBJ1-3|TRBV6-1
CASSGRQGIFVEGTIYF
TGTGCCAGCAGTGGCCGACAGGGGATTTTCGTTGAGGGCACCATATATTTT
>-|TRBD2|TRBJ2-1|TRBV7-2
CASSLNPGTSGSNEQFF
TGTGCCAGCAGCCTCAATCCTGGGACTAGCGGGTCGAATGAGCAGTTCTTC
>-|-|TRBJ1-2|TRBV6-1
CASSEAHSTGHYGYTF
TGTGCCAGCAGTGAAGCGCATTCTACAGGGCACTATGGCTACACCTTC
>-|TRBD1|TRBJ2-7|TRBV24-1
CATATGTGYEQYF
TGTGCCACCGCAACCGGGACAGGATACGAGCAGTACTTC
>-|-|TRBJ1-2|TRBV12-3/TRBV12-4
CASSFGRGYGYTF
TGTGCCAGCAGTTTTGGAAGGGGATATGGCTACACCTTC
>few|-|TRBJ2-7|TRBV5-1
CASSLAPTGLGEQYF
TGCGCCAGCAGCTTGGCCCCGACAGGCCTGGGCGAGCAGTACTTC
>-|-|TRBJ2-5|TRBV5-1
CASSLGGPQETQYF
TGCGCCAGCAGCTTGGGTGGCCCCCAAGAGACCCAGTACTTC
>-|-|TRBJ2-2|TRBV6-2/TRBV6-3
CASSYRKVTGETGELFF
TGTGCCAGCAGTTACCGTAAAGTGACGGGAGAAACCGGGGAGCTGTTTTTT
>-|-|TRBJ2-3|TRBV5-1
CASSSGGLAHTDTQYF
TGCGCCAGCAGCTCCGGGGGACTGGCCCACACAGATACGCAGTATTTT
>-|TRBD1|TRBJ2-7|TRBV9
CASSAGLGTGVYEQYF
TGTGCCAGCAGCGCAGGACTCGGGACAGGGGTCTACGAGCAGTACTTC
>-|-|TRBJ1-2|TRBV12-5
CASGLVRQDLGYGYTF
TGTGCTAGTGGTTTGGTACGACAGGACCTTGGGTATGGCTACACCTTC
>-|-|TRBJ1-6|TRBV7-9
CASSLAGGGDSPLHF
TGTGCCAGCAGCTTAGCGGGCGGAGGGGATTCACCCCTCCACTTT
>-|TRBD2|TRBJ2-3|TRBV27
CASSSLRLAQNTDTQYF
TGTGCCAGCAGTTCCCTTAGACTAGCGCAAAACACAGATACGCAGTATTTT
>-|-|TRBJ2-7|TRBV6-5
CASSSWNKGAYEQYF
TGTGCCAGCAGTTCTTGGAATAAAGGGGCTTACGAGCAGTACTTC
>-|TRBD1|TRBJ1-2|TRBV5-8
CASSWDRSYGYTF
TGTGCCAGCAGCTGGGACAGGTCCTATGGCTACACCTTC
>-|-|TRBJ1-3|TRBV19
CASSSGRGQRNTIYF
TGTGCCAGTAGCTCGGGGCGGGGGCAAAGAAACACCATATATTTT
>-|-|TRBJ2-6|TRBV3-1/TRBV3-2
CASTVLGSAGANVLTF
TGTGCCAGCACCGTACTAGGTTCGGCTGGGGCCAACGTCCTGACTTTC
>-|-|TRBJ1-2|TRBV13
CASSLHSNLYGYTF
TGTGCCAGCAGCTTACACAGCAACTTATATGGCTACACCTTC
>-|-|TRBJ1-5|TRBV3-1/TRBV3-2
CASSQGYGQGGQPQHF
TGTGCCAGCAGCCAAGGATATGGGCAGGGTGGACAGCCCCAGCATTTT
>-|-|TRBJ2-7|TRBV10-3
CAVRIGDSEQYF
TGTGCCGTAAGGATAGGGGATTCCGAGCAGTACTTC
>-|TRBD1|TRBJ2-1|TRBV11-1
CASSFRGPYNEQFF
TGTGCCAGCAGCTTCAGGGGGCCTTACAATGAGCAGTTCTTC
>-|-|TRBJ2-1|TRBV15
CATSRDLRNEQFF
TGTGCCACCAGCAGAGATCTGCGGAATGAGCAGTTCTTC
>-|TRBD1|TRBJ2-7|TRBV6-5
CASSPGQGANEQYF
TGTGCCAGCAGTCCGGGACAGGGGGCAAACGAGCAGTACTTC
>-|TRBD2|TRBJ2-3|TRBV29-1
CSVEPDRLAGADTQYF
TGCAGCGTTGAGCCGGACAGACTAGCGGGAGCAGATACGCAGTATTTT
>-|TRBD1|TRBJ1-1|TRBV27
CASSRDGTALNTEAFF
TGTGCCAGCAGTCGGGACGGGACAGCTTTGAACACTGAAGCTTTCTTT
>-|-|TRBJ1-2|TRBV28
CASSSAGGNGYTF
TGTGCCAGCAGCTCCGCCGGGGGGAATGGCTACACCTTC
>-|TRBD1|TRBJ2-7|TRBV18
CASSPGTGGEQYF
TGTGCCAGCTCACCAGGGACAGGGGGCGAGCAGTACTTC
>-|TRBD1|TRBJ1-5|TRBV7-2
CASSLSGPVGTGVQQPQHF
TGTGCCAGCAGCTTAAGCGGCCCCGTGGGGACAGGGGTACAGCAGCCCCAGCATTTT
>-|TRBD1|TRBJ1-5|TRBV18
CASSPGTGGNQPQHF
TGTGCCAGCTCACCCGGGACAGGTGGCAATCAGCCCCAGCATTTT
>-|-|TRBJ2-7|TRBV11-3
CASSLAGGSVYEQYF
TGTGCCAGCAGCTTAGCGGGTGGTAGCGTCTACGAGCAGTACTTC
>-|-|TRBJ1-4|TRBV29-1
CSVPQGEKLFF
TGCAGCGTTCCGCAGGGAGAAAAACTGTTTTTT
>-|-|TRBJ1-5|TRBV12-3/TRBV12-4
CASSQNREQPQHF
TGTGCCAGCAGCCAAAACAGGGAGCAGCCCCAGCATTTT
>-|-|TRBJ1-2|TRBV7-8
CASSFGQNYGYTF
TGTGCCAGCAGCTTTGGACAGAACTATGGCTACACCTTC
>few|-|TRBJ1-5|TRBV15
CATSREGGQPQHF
TGTGCCACCAGCAGAGAAGGAGGCCAGCCCCAGCATTTT
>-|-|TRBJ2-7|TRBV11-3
CASSLRSAGYSYEQYF
TGTGCCAGCAGCTTAAGAAGTGCAGGATACTCCTACGAGCAGTACTTC
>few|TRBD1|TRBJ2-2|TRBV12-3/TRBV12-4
CASSRTGTGELFF
TGTGCCAGCAGTAGGACAGGGACCGGGGAGCTGTTTTTT
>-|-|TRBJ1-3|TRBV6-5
CASSSRVTGNTIYF
TGTGCCAGCAGTTCCAGGGTAACTGGAAACACCATATATTTT
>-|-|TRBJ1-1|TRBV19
CASTPPGASFPTLTGDRF
TGTGCCAGTACCCCCCCGGGAGCATCATTCCCAACACTGACCGGAGATCGGTTT
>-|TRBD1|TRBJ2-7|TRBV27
CASSPGGTGIYEQYF
TGTGCCAGCAGTCCGGGCGGGACAGGGATCTACGAGCAGTACTTC